This T cell receptor beta chain was profiled in a study of blood T cell repertoires in COVID-19. Study summary: Samples taken during acute and convalescent COVID-19 were collected in the United States, Italy and Spain. In each case, the material was cDNA or gDNA derived from T cells, B-cell-depleted T cells, or PBMCs.

Original processing methods: For nucleated cells, counts were estimated from reference gene primer amplification. Sequencing used immunoSEQ multiplex PCR; TCRdb keeps in-frame clones, though not all of them. The D gene and trimming were derived from the DNA, and the V and J assignments and clone size from that table. The data show more than 95,000 clones, approximately 83% seen once. The receptor was derived from a woman aged 80 or over with active or convalescent COVID-19. The sample comprised peripheral blood.

The DNA for the CDR3 is TGCGCCAGCAGCTCCGGACAGGGTAGGGAGACCCAGTACTTC. Translation gives CASSSGQGRETQYF. The chain recombines TRBV5-1 with TRBJ2-5; 8 bases are shared with TRBD1. Losses at the gene ends were 3 bases for V and 5 bases for J; bases not matched to a gene: 6. Germline assignment: CDR1 SGHRS and CDR2 YFSETQ. CDR3 length equals 14 residues.